The text below deals with one TCR beta chain. These data come from a study of cytomegalovirus exposure and HLA in healthy donors. A multiplex PCR was run with 60 Vbeta primers and 13 Jbeta primers. The data were produced by immunoSEQ multiplex PCR, yet TCRdb's version contains in-frame clones alone and is incomplete. In the table there are about 87,000 clones, 70% to 80% of which are singletons. This CDR3 comprises 14 residues. CDR1 and CDR2 from the germline V gene are SNHLY and FYNNEI. V gave up 6 bases and J gave up 6 bases; unmatched junction bases: 6. This TCR came from a man aged 25-40 years in good health and CMV-seropositive. The J gene is TRBJ1-4, the V gene TRBV2; TRBD1 matches 8 bases. The sequenced sample was PBMCs. CDR3: CASRTGTGDEKLFF. The CDR3 bases are TGTGCCAGCAGGACCGGGACAGGAGATGAAAAACTGTTTTTT.